The rows below give T cell receptor beta chains drawn from one sample of a study of identical twins. Each CDR3 protein gets one entry after TCRdb re-called the 5' RACE reads with MiXCR. The sample holds around 100,000 distinct CDR3 sequences; 5.9% are singletons and the top ten take over 9.5%. Source material: memory T cells sorted from blood. The receptor set was obtained from a woman between 45 and 65 years old in good health. Both conserved end residues are part of each CDR3. Each record gives: V gene, J gene, clone size, D gene, CDR3 protein, CDR3 DNA. A D gene is named only where the DNA matches it firmly. Clone sizes are given selectively: once, few, many, or a class where the clone is expanded.

v_gene: TRBV11-2
j_gene: TRBJ2-1
abundance: many
d_gene: TRBD2
CDR3aa: CASRLLAVNEQFF
CDR3nt: TGTGCCAGCAGGTTGCTAGCGGTCAATGAGCAGTTCTTC

v_gene: TRBV29-1
j_gene: TRBJ2-1
abundance: many
d_gene: NA
CDR3aa: CSVVTGNNEQFF
CDR3nt: TGCAGCGTTGTCACAGGGAACAATGAGCAGTTCTTC

v_gene: TRBV19
j_gene: TRBJ2-4
abundance: NA
d_gene: NA
CDR3aa: CASSIQGTTKNIQYF
CDR3nt: TGTGCCAGTAGTATACAGGGTACTACCAAAAACATTCAGTACTTC

v_gene: TRBV24-1
j_gene: TRBJ2-3
abundance: few
d_gene: NA
CDR3aa: CATSETAGTDTQYF
CDR3nt: TGTGCCACCAGTGAGACAGCCGGGACAGATACGCAGTATTTT

v_gene: TRBV5-1
j_gene: TRBJ2-1
abundance: many
d_gene: TRBD2
CDR3aa: CASSLSGAWNEQFF
CDR3nt: TGCGCCAGCAGCTTAAGCGGGGCCTGGAATGAGCAGTTCTTC

v_gene: TRBV19
j_gene: TRBJ2-5
abundance: NA
d_gene: TRBD2
CDR3aa: CASSTGGGRTQYF
CDR3nt: TGTGCCAGTAGTACCGGGGGGGGACGGACCCAGTACTTC

v_gene: TRBV6-5
j_gene: TRBJ2-2
abundance: many
d_gene: NA
CDR3aa: CASSYLSGSGTGELFF
CDR3nt: TGTGCCAGCAGTTACTTGTCCGGGAGCGGAACCGGGGAGCTGTTTTTT

v_gene: TRBV3-1
j_gene: TRBJ1-2
abundance: many
d_gene: NA
CDR3aa: CASSYTGSYYGYTF
CDR3nt: TGTGCCAGCAGCTACACCGGGTCCTACTATGGCTACACCTTC

v_gene: TRBV5-1
j_gene: TRBJ2-1
abundance: many
d_gene: TRBD2
CDR3aa: CASSLVLAGYNEQFF
CDR3nt: TGCGCCAGCAGCTTGGTCCTAGCGGGGTACAATGAGCAGTTCTTC

v_gene: TRBV12-3/TRBV12-4
j_gene: TRBJ2-3
abundance: many
d_gene: NA
CDR3aa: CASSLGAGGTDTQYF
CDR3nt: TGTGCCAGCAGTTTAGGGGCAGGGGGGACAGATACGCAGTATTTT

v_gene: TRBV20-1
j_gene: TRBJ2-3
abundance: many
d_gene: TRBD2
CDR3aa: CSARGASGSLDTQYF
CDR3nt: TGCAGTGCGAGGGGGGCTAGCGGGAGTTTGGATACGCAGTATTTT

v_gene: TRBV20-1
j_gene: TRBJ2-1
abundance: few
d_gene: NA
CDR3aa: CSASGSRVEQFF
CDR3nt: TGCAGTGCTAGCGGGAGCAGAGTTGAGCAGTTCTTC

v_gene: TRBV4-1
j_gene: TRBJ1-5
abundance: medium-sized
d_gene: NA
CDR3aa: CASSQRQGISQPQHF
CDR3nt: TGCGCCAGCAGCCAACGGCAGGGGATCTCTCAGCCCCAGCATTTT

v_gene: TRBV10-2
j_gene: TRBJ2-1
abundance: NA
d_gene: TRBD2
CDR3aa: CASLTSGRPPETDEQFF
CDR3nt: TGCGCCAGCTTGACTAGCGGGAGACCCCCCGAGACAGATGAGCAGTTCTTC

v_gene: TRBV19
j_gene: TRBJ1-2
abundance: few
d_gene: TRBD1
CDR3aa: CAISVEGARGYTF
CDR3nt: TGTGCCATTTCCGTCGAGGGGGCAAGAGGCTACACCTTC

v_gene: TRBV15
j_gene: TRBJ2-3
abundance: many
d_gene: NA
CDR3aa: CATSRDHGSDTQYF
CDR3nt: TGTGCCACCAGCAGAGATCACGGTAGCGATACGCAGTATTTT

v_gene: TRBV10-3
j_gene: TRBJ2-2
abundance: many
d_gene: NA
CDR3aa: CAISVLSSANTGELFF
CDR3nt: TGTGCCATCAGTGTCCTGTCTAGCGCGAACACCGGGGAGCTGTTTTTT

v_gene: TRBV4-1
j_gene: TRBJ2-7
abundance: few
d_gene: NA
CDR3aa: CASSQELWGPEAYEQYF
CDR3nt: TGCGCCAGCAGCCAAGAATTATGGGGGCCCGAAGCCTACGAGCAGTACTTC

v_gene: TRBV24-1
j_gene: TRBJ2-1
abundance: NA
d_gene: TRBD2
CDR3aa: CATSDQAGGPMIEQFF
CDR3nt: TGTGCCACCAGTGACCAAGCGGGAGGGCCAATGATTGAGCAGTTCTTC

v_gene: TRBV3-1
j_gene: TRBJ2-1
abundance: many
d_gene: NA
CDR3aa: CASSQVGGADEQFF
CDR3nt: TGTGCCAGCAGCCAAGTTGGAGGGGCGGATGAGCAGTTCTTC

v_gene: TRBV20-1
j_gene: TRBJ2-5
abundance: many
d_gene: NA
CDR3aa: CSAPQQEIQETQYF
CDR3nt: TGCAGTGCTCCACAACAGGAGATCCAAGAGACCCAGTACTTC

v_gene: TRBV12-3/TRBV12-4
j_gene: TRBJ1-6
abundance: many
d_gene: NA
CDR3aa: CASTLRRKNNSPLHF
CDR3nt: TGTGCCAGCACACTACGACGAAAAAATAATTCACCCCTCCACTTT

v_gene: TRBV4-2
j_gene: TRBJ1-1
abundance: few
d_gene: NA
CDR3aa: CASSQERRGTGTEAFF
CDR3nt: TGTGCCAGCAGCCAAGAGAGGAGAGGGACTGGGACTGAAGCTTTCTTT

v_gene: TRBV29-1
j_gene: TRBJ2-6
abundance: NA
d_gene: NA
CDR3aa: CSVFSSGANVLTF
CDR3nt: TGCAGCGTTTTCTCCTCTGGGGCCAACGTCCTGACTTTC

v_gene: TRBV20-1
j_gene: TRBJ2-1
abundance: many
d_gene: NA
CDR3aa: CSARDRWSPGLRFF
CDR3nt: TGCAGTGCTAGAGATCGGTGGTCGCCCGGGTTGCGGTTCTTC

v_gene: TRBV18
j_gene: TRBJ2-1
abundance: many
d_gene: TRBD2
CDR3aa: CASSPPGLAGRGEQFF
CDR3nt: TGTGCCAGCTCACCTCCAGGACTAGCGGGACGCGGTGAGCAGTTCTTC

v_gene: TRBV29-1
j_gene: TRBJ2-5
abundance: many
d_gene: NA
CDR3aa: CSVEDRVGSRETQYF
CDR3nt: TGCAGCGTTGAAGATCGGGTGGGGTCGCGGGAGACCCAGTACTTC

v_gene: TRBV11-3
j_gene: TRBJ2-5
abundance: many
d_gene: NA
CDR3aa: CASSPWTGLETQYF
CDR3nt: TGTGCCAGCAGCCCCTGGACGGGATTAGAGACCCAGTACTTC

v_gene: TRBV2
j_gene: TRBJ2-4
abundance: few
d_gene: TRBD2
CDR3aa: CASSGYGLAGDIQYF
CDR3nt: TGTGCCAGCAGCGGATACGGACTAGCGGGAGACATTCAGTACTTC

v_gene: TRBV28
j_gene: TRBJ2-5
abundance: few
d_gene: TRBD1
CDR3aa: CASSPPETGVQETQYF
CDR3nt: TGTGCCAGCAGTCCCCCTGAAACAGGGGTCCAAGAGACCCAGTACTTC

v_gene: TRBV20-1
j_gene: TRBJ2-3
abundance: few
d_gene: TRBD1
CDR3aa: CSAREDRGLTDTQYF
CDR3nt: TGCAGTGCTAGGGAGGACAGGGGGCTCACAGATACGCAGTATTTT

v_gene: TRBV6-1
j_gene: TRBJ1-3
abundance: many
d_gene: NA
CDR3aa: CASSLPGNTIYF
CDR3nt: TGTGCCAGTTCCCTACCTGGAAACACCATATATTTT

v_gene: TRBV3-1
j_gene: TRBJ2-1
abundance: many
d_gene: TRBD2
CDR3aa: CASSQDVGGRANNEQFF
CDR3nt: TGTGCCAGCAGCCAAGATGTGGGAGGGAGGGCCAACAATGAGCAGTTCTTC

v_gene: TRBV4-1
j_gene: TRBJ2-5
abundance: NA
d_gene: TRBD2
CDR3aa: CASSPTGGASDSETQYF
CDR3nt: TGCGCCAGCAGCCCCACGGGAGGGGCGTCCGACTCAGAGACCCAGTACTTC

v_gene: TRBV2
j_gene: TRBJ2-5
abundance: many
d_gene: NA
CDR3aa: CASSEGIQTQYF
CDR3nt: TGTGCCAGCAGTGAAGGGATCCAGACCCAGTACTTC

v_gene: TRBV5-5
j_gene: TRBJ1-1
abundance: many
d_gene: NA
CDR3aa: CASSLVSGNTEAFF
CDR3nt: TGTGCCAGCAGCTTGGTATCTGGGAACACTGAAGCTTTCTTT

v_gene: TRBV14
j_gene: TRBJ2-5
abundance: few
d_gene: NA
CDR3aa: CASSNQGLRTQYF
CDR3nt: TGTGCCAGCAGCAATCAGGGCCTTCGGACCCAGTACTTC

v_gene: TRBV5-4
j_gene: TRBJ2-6
abundance: NA
d_gene: NA
CDR3aa: CASTYRGGASGANVLTF
CDR3nt: TGTGCCAGCACCTACAGGGGAGGGGCCTCTGGGGCCAACGTCCTGACTTTC

v_gene: TRBV12-3/TRBV12-4
j_gene: TRBJ2-7
abundance: few
d_gene: TRBD1
CDR3aa: CASSTPGQGEQYF
CDR3nt: TGTGCCAGCAGTACACCGGGACAGGGCGAGCAGTACTTC

v_gene: TRBV5-1
j_gene: TRBJ2-1
abundance: many
d_gene: NA
CDR3aa: CASSQPVAAPDGSYNEQFF
CDR3nt: TGCGCCAGCAGCCAACCGGTCGCAGCCCCTGACGGCTCCTACAATGAGCAGTTCTTC

v_gene: TRBV10-3
j_gene: TRBJ1-2
abundance: many
d_gene: NA
CDR3aa: CAISPGGARGYGYTF
CDR3nt: TGTGCCATCAGCCCCGGGGGTGCGAGGGGCTATGGCTACACCTTC

v_gene: TRBV2
j_gene: TRBJ2-1
abundance: NA
d_gene: NA
CDR3aa: CASMLGTYNEQFF
CDR3nt: TGTGCCAGCATGCTAGGAACCTACAATGAGCAGTTCTTC

v_gene: TRBV20-1
j_gene: TRBJ2-3
abundance: many
d_gene: NA
CDR3aa: CSARGVGASTDTQYF
CDR3nt: TGCAGTGCTAGAGGGGTCGGGGCTAGCACAGATACGCAGTATTTT